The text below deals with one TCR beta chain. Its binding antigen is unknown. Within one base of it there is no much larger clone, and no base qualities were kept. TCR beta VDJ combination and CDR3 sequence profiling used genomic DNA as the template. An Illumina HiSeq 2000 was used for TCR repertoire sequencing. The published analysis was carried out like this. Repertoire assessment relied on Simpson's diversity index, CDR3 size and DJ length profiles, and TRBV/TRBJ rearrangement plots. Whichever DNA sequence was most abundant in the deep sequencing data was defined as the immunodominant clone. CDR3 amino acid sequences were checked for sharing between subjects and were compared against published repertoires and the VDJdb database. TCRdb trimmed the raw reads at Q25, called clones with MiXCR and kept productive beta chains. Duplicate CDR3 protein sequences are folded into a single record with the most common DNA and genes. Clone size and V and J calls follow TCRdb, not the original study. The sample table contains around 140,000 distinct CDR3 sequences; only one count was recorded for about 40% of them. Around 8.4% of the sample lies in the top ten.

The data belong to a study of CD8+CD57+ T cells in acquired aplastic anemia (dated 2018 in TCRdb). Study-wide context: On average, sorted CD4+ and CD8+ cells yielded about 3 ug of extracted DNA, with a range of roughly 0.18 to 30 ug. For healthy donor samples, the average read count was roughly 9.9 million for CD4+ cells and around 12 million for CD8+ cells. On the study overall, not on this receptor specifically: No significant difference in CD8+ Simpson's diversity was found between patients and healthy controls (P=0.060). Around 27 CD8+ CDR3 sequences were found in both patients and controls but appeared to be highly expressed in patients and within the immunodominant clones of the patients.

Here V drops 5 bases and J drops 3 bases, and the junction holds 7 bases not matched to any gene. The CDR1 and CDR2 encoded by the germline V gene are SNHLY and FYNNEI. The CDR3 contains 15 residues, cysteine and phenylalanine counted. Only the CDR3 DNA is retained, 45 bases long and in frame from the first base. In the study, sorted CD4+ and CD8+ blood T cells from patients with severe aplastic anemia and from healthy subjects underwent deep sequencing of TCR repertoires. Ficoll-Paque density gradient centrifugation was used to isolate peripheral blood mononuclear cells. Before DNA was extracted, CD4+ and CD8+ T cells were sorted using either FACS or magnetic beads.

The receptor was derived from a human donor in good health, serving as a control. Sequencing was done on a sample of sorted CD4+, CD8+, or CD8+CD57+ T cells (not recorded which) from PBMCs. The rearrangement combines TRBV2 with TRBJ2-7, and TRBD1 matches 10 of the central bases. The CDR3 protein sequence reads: CASSPRGQGYYEQYF. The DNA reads TGTGCCAGCAGTCCCAGGGGACAGGGGTACTACGAGCAGTACTTC.